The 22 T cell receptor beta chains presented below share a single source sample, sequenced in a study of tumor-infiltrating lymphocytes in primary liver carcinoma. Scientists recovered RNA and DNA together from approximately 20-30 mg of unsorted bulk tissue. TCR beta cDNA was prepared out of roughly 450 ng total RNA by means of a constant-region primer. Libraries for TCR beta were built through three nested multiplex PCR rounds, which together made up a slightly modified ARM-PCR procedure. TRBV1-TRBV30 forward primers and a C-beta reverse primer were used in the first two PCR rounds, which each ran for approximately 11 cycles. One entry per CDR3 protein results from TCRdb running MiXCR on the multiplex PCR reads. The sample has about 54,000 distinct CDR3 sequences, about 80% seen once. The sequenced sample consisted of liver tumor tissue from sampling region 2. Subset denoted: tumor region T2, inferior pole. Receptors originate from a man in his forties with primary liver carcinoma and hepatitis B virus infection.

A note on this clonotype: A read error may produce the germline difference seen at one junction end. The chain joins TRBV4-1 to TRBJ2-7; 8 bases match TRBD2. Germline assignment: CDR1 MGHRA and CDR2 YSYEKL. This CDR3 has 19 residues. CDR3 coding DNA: TGCGCCAGCAGCCGTAGATTGGTAGCGGGATGGCAGTCGGGCTACGACCAGTACTTC. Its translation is CASSRRLVAGWQSGYDQYF.

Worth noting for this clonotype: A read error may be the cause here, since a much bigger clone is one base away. The CDR3 spells CASSLSLQGAGGELFF. The DNA for the CDR3 is TGTGCCAGCAGCCTTAGTCTACAGGGGGCAGGCGGGGAGCTGTTTTTT. The V gene is TRBV28, the J gene TRBJ2-2; 9 bases line up with TRBD1. The ends lost 6 bases at V and 7 bases at J; junction bases unmatched: 12. This CDR3 comprises 16 residues. CDR1 is MDHEN and CDR2 is SYDVKM in the germline V gene.

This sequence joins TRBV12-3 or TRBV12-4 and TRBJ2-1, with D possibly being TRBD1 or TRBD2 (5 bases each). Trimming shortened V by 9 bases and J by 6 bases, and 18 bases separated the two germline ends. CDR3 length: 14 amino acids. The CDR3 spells CASSTGQRGNEQFF. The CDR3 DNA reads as TGTGCCAGTAGTACAGGCCAGAGGGGCAATGAGCAGTTCTTC.

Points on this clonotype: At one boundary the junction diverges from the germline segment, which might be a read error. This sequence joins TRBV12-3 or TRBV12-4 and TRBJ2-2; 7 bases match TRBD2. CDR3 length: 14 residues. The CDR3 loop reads CANALAENTGELFF. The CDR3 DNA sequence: TGTGCCAATGCGCTAGCGGAGAACACCGGGGAGCTGTTTTTC.

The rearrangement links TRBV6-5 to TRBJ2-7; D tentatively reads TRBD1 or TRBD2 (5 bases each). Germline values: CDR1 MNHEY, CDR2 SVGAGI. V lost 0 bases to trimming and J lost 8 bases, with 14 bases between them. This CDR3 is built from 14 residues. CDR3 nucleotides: TGTGCCAGCAGTTACTCTGGACAAGGGAGCAAGCAGTACTTC. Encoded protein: CASSYSGQGSKQYF.

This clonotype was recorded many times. The CDR3 reads CASSSLGLSPGEQYF. The CDR3 DNA reads TGCGCCAGCAGCTCCCTGGGGCTATCCCCCGGCGAGCAGTACTTC. This chain links TRBV5-1 with TRBJ2-7; perhaps TRBD1 as D (5 bases). The length of the CDR3 is 15 residues. Trimming stripped 3 bases from V and 6 bases from J, with 19 bases between. Germline CDR1 is SGHRS and CDR2 is YFSETQ.

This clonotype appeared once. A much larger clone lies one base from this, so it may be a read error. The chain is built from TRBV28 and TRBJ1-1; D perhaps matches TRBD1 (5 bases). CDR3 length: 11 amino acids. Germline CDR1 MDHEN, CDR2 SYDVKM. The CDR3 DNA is TGTGTCAGCAGTTTGGGACCTCAAGCTTTCTTT. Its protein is CVSSLGPQAFF.

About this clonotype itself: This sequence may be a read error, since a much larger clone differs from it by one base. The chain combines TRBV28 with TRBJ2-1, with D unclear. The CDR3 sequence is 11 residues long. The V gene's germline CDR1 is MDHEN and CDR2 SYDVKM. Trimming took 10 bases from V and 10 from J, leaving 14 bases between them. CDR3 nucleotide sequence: TGTGCCAACAGCACAGCTAGGGAGCAGTTCTTC. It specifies CANSTAREQFF. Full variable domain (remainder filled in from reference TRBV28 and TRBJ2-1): DVKVTQSSRYLVKRTGEKVFLECVQDMDHENMFWYRQDPGLGLRLIYFSYDVKMKEKGDIPEGYSVSREKKERFSLILESASTNQTSMYLCANSTAREQFFGPGTRLTVL.

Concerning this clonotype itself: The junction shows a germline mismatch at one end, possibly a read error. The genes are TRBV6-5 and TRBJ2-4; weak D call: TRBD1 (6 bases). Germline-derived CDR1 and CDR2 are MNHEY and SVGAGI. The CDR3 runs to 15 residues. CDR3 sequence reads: CASSYDQGQANNQYF. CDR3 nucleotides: TGTGCTAGCAGCTACGACCAGGGGCAGGCCAACAATCAGTACTTC.

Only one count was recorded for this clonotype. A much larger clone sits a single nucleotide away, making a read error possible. The CDR3 reads CASSLSGSSYSEQFF. CDR3 bases: TGCGCCAGCAGCTTGTCAGGTAGCTCCTACAGTGAGCAGTTCTTC. The chain combines TRBV5-1 with TRBJ2-1; no clear D gene. Germline V gives CDR1 SGHRS, CDR2 YFSETQ. The CDR3 length is 15 residues.

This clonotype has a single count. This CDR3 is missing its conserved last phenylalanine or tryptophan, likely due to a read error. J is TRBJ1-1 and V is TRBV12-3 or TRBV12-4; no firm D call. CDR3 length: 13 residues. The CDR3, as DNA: TGTGCCAACAGTTTAAATTCTCTCACTGAAGCTTTCTCT. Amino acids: CANSLNSLTEAFS.

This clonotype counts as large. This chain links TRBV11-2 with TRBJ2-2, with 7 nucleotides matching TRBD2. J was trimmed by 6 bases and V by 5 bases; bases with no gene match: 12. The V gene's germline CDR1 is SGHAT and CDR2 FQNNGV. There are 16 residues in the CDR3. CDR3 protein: CASSPRASGISGELFF. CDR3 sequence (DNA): TGTGCCAGCAGCCCACGGGCGAGCGGGATATCCGGGGAGCTGTTTTTT.

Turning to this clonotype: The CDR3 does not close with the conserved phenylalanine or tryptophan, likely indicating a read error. CDR3 amino acids: CASSYNSARREAFS. In DNA, the CDR3 is TGTGCCAGCAGTTACAACTCGGCCCGAAGGGAAGCTTTCTCT. This chain joins TRBV6-6 and TRBJ1-1; D uncertain. Germline assignment: CDR1 MNHNY and CDR2 SVGAGI (reference sequence). V was pared by 2 bases and J by 8 bases, with 15 bases between. The CDR3 is 14 residues long.

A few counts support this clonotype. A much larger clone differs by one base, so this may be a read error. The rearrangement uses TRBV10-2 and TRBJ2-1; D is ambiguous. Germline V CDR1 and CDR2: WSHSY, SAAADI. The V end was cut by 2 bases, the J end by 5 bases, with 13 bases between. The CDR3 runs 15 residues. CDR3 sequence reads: CASSEQEPRDNEQFF. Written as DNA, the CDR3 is TGCGCCAGCAGTGAGCAGGAGCCCCGTGACAATGAGCAGTTCTTC.

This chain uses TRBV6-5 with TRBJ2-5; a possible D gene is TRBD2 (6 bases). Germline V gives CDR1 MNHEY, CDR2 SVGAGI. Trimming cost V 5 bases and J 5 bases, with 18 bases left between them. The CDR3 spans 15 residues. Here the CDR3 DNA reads TGTGCCAGCAGTATGGAGGGAAGGCCCCATGAGACCCAGTACTTC. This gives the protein CASSMEGRPHETQYF.

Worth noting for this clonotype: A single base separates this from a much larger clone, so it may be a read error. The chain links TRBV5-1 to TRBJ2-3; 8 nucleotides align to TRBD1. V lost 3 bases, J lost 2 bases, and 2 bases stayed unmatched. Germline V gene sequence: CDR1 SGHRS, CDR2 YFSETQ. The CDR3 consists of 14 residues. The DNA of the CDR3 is TGCGCCAGCAGCTCGGGACAGGTCACAGATACGCAGTATTTT. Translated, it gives CASSSGQVTDTQYF.

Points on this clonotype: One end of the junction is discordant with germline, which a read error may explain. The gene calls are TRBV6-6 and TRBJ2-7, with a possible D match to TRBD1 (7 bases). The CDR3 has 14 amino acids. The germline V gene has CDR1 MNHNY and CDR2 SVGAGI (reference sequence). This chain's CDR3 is CAVGGQQDFYEQYF. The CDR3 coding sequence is TGCGCCGTCGGGGGACAGCAGGATTTCTACGAGCAATACTTC.

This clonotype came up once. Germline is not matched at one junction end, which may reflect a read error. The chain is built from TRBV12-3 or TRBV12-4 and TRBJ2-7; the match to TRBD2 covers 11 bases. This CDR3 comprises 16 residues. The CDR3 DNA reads TGTGCCAGCAGTTTATTAGCGGGAGGGTCTTCCTACAAGCAGTACTTC. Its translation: CASSLLAGGSSYKQYF.

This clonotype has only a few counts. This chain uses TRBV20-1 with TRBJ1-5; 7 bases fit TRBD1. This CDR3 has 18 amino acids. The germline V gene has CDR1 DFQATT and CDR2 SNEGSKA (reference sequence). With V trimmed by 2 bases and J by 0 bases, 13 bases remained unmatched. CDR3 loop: CSARRRTGDLYSNQPQHF. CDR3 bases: TGCAGTGCTAGAAGGAGGACAGGCGACCTCTATAGCAATCAGCCCCAGCATTTT.

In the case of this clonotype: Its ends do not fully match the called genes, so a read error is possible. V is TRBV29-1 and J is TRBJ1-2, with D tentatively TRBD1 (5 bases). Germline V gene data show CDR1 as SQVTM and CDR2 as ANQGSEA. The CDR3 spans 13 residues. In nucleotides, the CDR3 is TGCAGATCGACGGGGGTTCTAGACTATGGTTACACCTTC. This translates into CRSTGVLDYGYTF.

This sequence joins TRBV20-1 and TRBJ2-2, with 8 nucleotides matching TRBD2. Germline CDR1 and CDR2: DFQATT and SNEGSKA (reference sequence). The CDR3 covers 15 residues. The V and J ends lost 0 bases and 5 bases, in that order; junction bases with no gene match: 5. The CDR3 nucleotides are TGCAGTGCTAGAGATTTCGCTAGCGGGACCGGGGAGCTGTTTTTT. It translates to CSARDFASGTGELFF.

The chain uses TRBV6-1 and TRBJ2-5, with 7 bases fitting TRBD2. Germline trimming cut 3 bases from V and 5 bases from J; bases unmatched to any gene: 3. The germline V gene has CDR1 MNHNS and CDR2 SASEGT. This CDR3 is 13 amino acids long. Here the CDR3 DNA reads TGTGCCAGCAGTGAGCGGGAGTATGAGACCCAGTACTTC. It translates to CASSEREYETQYF.